This record covers a single T cell receptor (beta chain). The data were taken from a study of blood T cell repertoires in COVID-19. Data came from immunoSEQ multiplex PCR; TCRdb stores just in-frame clones and leaves some out. The data show approximately 380,000 clones, with around 85% seen just once and around 3.4% held by the top ten. The receptor comes from a woman between 18 and 30 years old with acute or convalescent COVID-19. Material for sequencing was peripheral blood.

The CDR3 coding sequence is TGTGCCATTTATGACAGGGTGAGAGGGGAGCTGTTTTTT. Amino acids: CAIYDRVRGELFF. The chain couples TRBV10-3 to TRBJ2-2; 7 bases match TRBD1. The CDR3 runs to 13 residues. Germline-derived CDR1 and CDR2 are ENHRY and SYGVKD. V lost 9 bases and J lost 8; bases outside the gene matches: 9.